Listed here are 21 T cell receptor beta chains from one sample, sequenced in a study of T cell responses to AZD1222 COVID-19 vaccine. Repertoires were generated with immunoSEQ multiplex PCR, while TCRdb's copy carries only in-frame clones and drops some. Here the sample spans around 180,000 clones, around 89% being singletons. Source: peripheral blood, taken on day 0 of AZD1222 vaccination. These receptor sequences come from an adult in good health.

The chain uses TRBV7-6 and TRBJ1-6; the D gene is possibly TRBD1 (5 bases). This CDR3 is 14 amino acids long. V shed 4 bases and J shed 5 bases, with 9 bases lying between them. Germline V lookup: CDR1 SGHVS, CDR2 FNYEAQ. In DNA form, the CDR3 reads TGTGCCAGCAGCTCCGGACAAGATAATTCACCCCTCCACTTT. It codes for CASSSGQDNSPLHF.

The chain uses TRBV5-1 and TRBJ2-1; no clear D gene. Looked up from germline, CDR1 is SGHRS and CDR2 is YFSETQ. With 4 bases removed from V and 2 bases from J, the gap between germline ends came to 7 bases. This CDR3 has 13 amino acids. The CDR3 DNA reads TGCGCCAGCAGCCAGGTGGCCTACAATGAGCAGTTCTTC. Translation: CASSQVAYNEQFF.

The chain is built from TRBV7-9 and TRBJ1-2; possible D gene TRBD1, 5 bases. Germline CDR1 reads SEHNR; CDR2 reads FQNEAQ (reference sequence). V dropped 5 bases and J dropped 8 bases, with 15 bases sitting between them. The CDR3 covers 13 residues. Written as DNA, the CDR3 is TGTGCCAGCAGCGCGTCCAGGGAGGCCGGCTACACCTTC. It encodes CASSASREAGYTF.

The chain joins TRBV11-2 to TRBJ1-2; D not certain. The length of the CDR3 is 16 residues. CDR1 is SGHAT, CDR2 FQNNGV, per germline. V lost 5 bases and J lost 5, with 21 bases in between. The CDR3 loop reads CASSPLMGRRLYGYTF. The CDR3 coding sequence is TGTGCCAGCAGCCCCCTCATGGGCAGGAGGCTTTATGGCTACACCTTC. The full variable domain, in which reference TRBV11-2 and TRBJ1-2 provide the parts outside the CDR3, is EAGVAQSPRYKIIEKRQSVAFWCNPISGHATLYWYQQILGQGPKLLIQFQNNGVVDDSQLPKDRFSAERLKGVDSTLKIQPAKLEDSAVYLCASSPLMGRRLYGYTFGSGTRLTVV.

The chain joins TRBV20-1 to TRBJ2-5, with D tentatively TRBD1 (5 bases). Trimming took off 7 bases at V and 5 bases at J, with 11 bases between the two ends. CDR1 is DFQATT and CDR2 is SNEGSKA in the germline V gene (reference sequence). The CDR3 length is 11 residues. CDR3 in DNA: TGCAGTGGTAACAAGGGGGAGACCCAGTACTTC. The encoded protein is CSGNKGETQYF.

This rearrangement joins TRBV27 to TRBJ2-1; weak D call: TRBD1 (7 bases). This CDR3 has 17 amino acids. Germline V lookup: CDR1 MNHEY, CDR2 SMNVEV (reference sequence). Trimming left V 3 bases short and J 1 base short, with 16 bases between. This CDR3 is CASSFISGGPSYNEQFF. The CDR3 bases are TGTGCCAGCAGTTTTATTTCAGGGGGGCCTTCCTACAATGAGCAGTTCTTC.

The V call is TRBV2, the J call TRBJ1-2; 9 nucleotides line up with TRBD1. In germline, CDR1 is SNHLY, CDR2 FYNNEI. CDR3 length: 15 amino acids. The junction had 8 bases not matched to a gene; V was cut back by 5 bases and J by 4 bases. CDR3 in amino acids: CASSPMDRGLYGYTF. CDR3 in DNA: TGTGCCAGCAGTCCTATGGACAGGGGCCTCTATGGCTACACCTTC.

The gene calls are TRBV9 and TRBJ2-2, with D unclear. V was clipped by 0 bases and J by 1 base, with 7 bases between them. The germline V gene has CDR1 SGDLS and CDR2 YYNGEE. The CDR3 is 15 amino acids. The CDR3 reads CASSVVGGNTGELFF. In DNA, the CDR3 is TGTGCCAGCAGCGTAGTTGGCGGGAACACCGGGGAGCTGTTTTTT.

This clone was seen a handful of times. This CDR3 reads CSVEVAGTGTYEQYF. The DNA of the CDR3 is TGCAGCGTTGAAGTGGCCGGGACAGGGACCTACGAGCAGTACTTC. The J gene is TRBJ2-7, the V gene TRBV29-1, with 9 bases fitting TRBD1. CDR3 length equals 15 residues. V lost 1 base and J lost 2; bases outside the gene matches: 6. Looked up from germline, CDR1 is SQVTM and CDR2 is ANQGSEA.

V gene TRBV6-1 combines with J gene TRBJ2-3; a possible D gene is TRBD1 (6 bases). Germline CDR1 is MNHNS and CDR2 is SASEGT. The V end was cut by 2 bases, the J end by 4 bases, with 10 bases between. This CDR3 is 14 amino acids long. The CDR3 is CASSELQGPDTQYF. The CDR3 DNA follows: TGTGCCAGCAGTGAATTACAGGGCCCAGATACGCAGTATTTT.

The chain combines TRBV4-2 with TRBJ1-2; possible D gene TRBD1, 6 bases. Per the germline V gene, CDR1 is LGHNA and CDR2 is YNFKEQ. This CDR3 contains 14 residues. Trimming left V 0 bases short and J 3 bases short, with 8 bases between. CDR3 DNA sequence: TGTGCCAGCAGCCAAGAGGACAGATACTATGGCTACACCTTC. It encodes CASSQEDRYYGYTF.

The chain employs TRBV30 and TRBJ1-2; TRBD1 matches 11 bases. J lost 5 bases, V lost 2 bases, and 1 base had no gene match. This CDR3 contains 13 residues. From germline, CDR1 is GTSNPN and CDR2 SVGIG (reference sequence). CDR3 in DNA: TGTGCCTGGAGTAGGGACAGGGGGTATGGCTACACCTTC. This translates into CAWSRDRGYGYTF.

This rearrangement joins TRBV4-1 to TRBJ2-1, with TRBD2 matching over 9 bases. The CDR3 is 16 residues long. Trimming at V came to 5 bases and at J to 3 bases, leaving 8 bases not matched to a gene. In germline, CDR1 is MGHRA, CDR2 YSYEKL. The CDR3 loop reads CASSFRVSGSYNEQFF. The CDR3, as DNA: TGCGCCAGCAGCTTTAGGGTTAGCGGGAGCTACAATGAGCAGTTCTTC.

The gene calls are TRBV24-1 and TRBJ2-3, with TRBD2 matching 8 bases. The germline V gene has CDR1 KGHDR and CDR2 SFDVKD. There are 16 residues in the CDR3. Germline trimming cut 2 bases from V and 2 bases from J; bases unmatched to any gene: 5. CDR3 protein: CATSDYRGGLTDTQYF. The CDR3, as DNA: TGTGCCACCAGTGATTACCGCGGGGGGCTCACAGATACGCAGTATTTT.

In its sample, this clone was seen once. The rearrangement joins TRBV10-3 to TRBJ1-5; unclear D gene. The CDR3 covers 17 residues. Trimming removed 0 bases at V and 0 bases at J, with 12 bases between. Germline V gives CDR1 ENHRY, CDR2 SYGVKD. CDR3: CAISESPAATSNQPQHF. The CDR3 DNA reads as TGTGCCATCAGTGAGTCGCCGGCAGCGACTAGCAATCAGCCCCAGCATTTT.

This clone was counted a single time. This chain joins TRBV5-4 and TRBJ2-3, with a possible D match to TRBD1 (6 bases). The length of the CDR3 is 15 residues. Germline V gene data show CDR1 as SGHNT and CDR2 as YYREEE (reference sequence). V was clipped by 1 base and J by 1 base, with 10 bases between them. The CDR3 spells CASSLLAGGTDTQYF. As DNA, the CDR3 is TGTGCCAGCAGCTTGCTTGCAGGGGGCACAGATACGCAGTATTTT.

This chain connects TRBV28 to TRBJ1-3, with D perhaps matching TRBD1 (5 bases). V shed 3 bases and J shed 0 bases, with 9 bases lying between them. The CDR3 covers 15 residues. In germline, CDR1 is MDHEN, CDR2 SYDVKM. CDR3 nucleotide sequence: TGTGCCAGCAGTTTGGACACGAACTCTGGAAACACCATATATTTT. Its protein is CASSLDTNSGNTIYF.

A few counts support this clone. The rearrangement links TRBV27 to TRBJ2-1, with unresolved D. The CDR3 contains 15 residues. V was shortened by 6 bases and J by 1 base, with 13 bases between the two germline ends. Germline CDR1 reads MNHEY; CDR2 reads SMNVEV (reference sequence). DNA for the CDR3: TGTGCCAGCAGATCCGTGGCCAGGTCCTACAATGAGCAGTTCTTC. Its protein is CASRSVARSYNEQFF.

V usage is TRBV19 and J usage is TRBJ2-2; 9 positions match TRBD2. From germline, CDR1 is LNHDA and CDR2 SQIVND (reference sequence). The junction had 3 bases not matched to a gene; V was cut back by 7 bases and J by 3 bases. The CDR3 sequence is 14 residues long. Here the CDR3 DNA reads TGTGCCAGTATTGCGGGGGGGTACACCGGGGAGCTGTTTTTT. Its protein is CASIAGGYTGELFF.

The V and J genes are TRBV3-1 (or the pseudogene TRBV3-2) and TRBJ2-2; D is unresolved. Germline CDR1 is LGHDT and CDR2 is YNNKEL (reference sequence). The CDR3 has 13 amino acids. Between the trimmed V and J ends, which lost 7 bases and 4 bases, there was a span of 10 bases. CDR3 DNA sequence: TGTGCCAGCACCCTTTCGAGCACCGGGGAGCTGTTTTTT. Translation gives CASTLSSTGELFF.

The CDR3 spells CASSSGGRSSGAQYF. DNA of the CDR3: TGTGCCAGTAGTAGCGGGGGCCGGTCCAGCGGGGCCCAGTACTTC. The chain combines TRBV19 with TRBJ2-5; perhaps TRBD2 as D (7 bases). Germline CDR1 reads LNHDA; CDR2 reads SQIVND (reference sequence). The CDR3 consists of 15 residues. V lost 4 bases to trimming and J lost 9 bases, with 21 bases between them.